These 20 T cell receptor beta chains were all obtained from the same sample, sequenced in a study of blood T cell repertoires in COVID-19. Produced via immunoSEQ multiplex PCR; TCRdb's table is partial and in-frame only. The sample consists of 150,000 to 200,000 clones, 85% to 90% of them appearing once. Sequenced sample: peripheral blood. The source is a human donor in a cohort sampled during active COVID-19.

The chain has TRBV27 and TRBJ1-6; 9 bases align to TRBD1. Per the germline V gene, CDR1 is MNHEY and CDR2 is SMNVEV (reference sequence). CDR3 size: 15 residues. V gave up 6 bases and J gave up 5 bases; unmatched junction bases: 5. CDR3 region: CASRPGTGHNSPLHF. CDR3 coding DNA: TGTGCCAGCAGACCCGGGACAGGGCATAATTCACCCCTCCACTTT.

The V and J genes are TRBV6-5 and TRBJ1-3; D is ambiguous. Germline CDR1 and CDR2: MNHEY and SVGAGI. This CDR3 has 15 amino acids. V lost 5 bases to trimming and J lost 1 base, with 12 bases between them. This chain's CDR3 is CASSLDPGSGNTIYF. In DNA, the CDR3 is TGTGCCAGCAGTCTAGATCCGGGATCTGGAAACACCATATATTTT.

V is TRBV18 and J is TRBJ2-3; no clear D. Germline V lookup: CDR1 KGHSH, CDR2 LQKENI. There are 13 residues in the CDR3. The V and J ends lost 3 bases and 5 bases respectively, with 9 bases between them. This chain's CDR3 is CASSPGARDTQYF. The CDR3 DNA sequence: TGTGCCAGCTCACCGGGCGCAAGAGATACGCAGTATTTT.

This clone was recorded a few times. The chain combines TRBV7-9 with TRBJ2-7, with unresolved D. V lost 3 bases and J lost 1, with 10 bases in between. Germline loops: CDR1 SEHNR, CDR2 FQNEAQ (reference sequence). The CDR3 has 14 residues. Here the CDR3 reads CASSLTRLSYEQYF. The CDR3 DNA sequence: TGTGCCAGCAGCTTGACGAGACTGTCCTACGAGCAGTACTTC.

This chain connects TRBV4-3 to TRBJ2-1; D is unresolved. There are 12 residues in the CDR3. V was cut by 1 base and J by 8 bases, with 6 bases left in between. From germline, CDR1 is LGHNA and CDR2 YSLEER. CDR3 bases: TGCGCCAGCAGCCAAGGTAGCTATGAGCAGTTCTTC. This gives the protein CASSQGSYEQFF.

This clone showed up just once. The same CDR3 also results from other DNA sequences found in this sample. The genes are TRBV6-2 or TRBV6-3 and TRBJ1-2, with a possible D match to TRBD1 (5 bases). The CDR3 loop spans 12 amino acids. V dropped 5 bases and J dropped 5 bases, with 9 bases sitting between them. Germline V gives CDR1 MNHEY, CDR2 SVGEGT. The CDR3 reads CASSPGNYGYTF. CDR3 sequence (DNA): TGTGCCAGCAGTCCAGGGAATTATGGCTACACCTTC.

J is TRBJ2-7 and V is TRBV5-6, with 9 bases identical to TRBD2. Germline loops: CDR1 SGHDT, CDR2 YYEEEE. The CDR3 is 14 amino acids. V trimming: 3 bases; J trimming: 4 bases; junction bases outside the gene matches: 5. The CDR3: CASSSYLAGYEQYF. The DNA for the CDR3 is TGTGCCAGCAGCTCCTACCTAGCGGGATACGAGCAGTACTTC. The entire variable domain, with the rest obtained from reference TRBV5-6 and TRBJ2-7, is as follows: DAGVTQSPTHLIKTRGQQVTLRCSPKSGHDTVSWYQQALGQGPQFIFQYYEEEERQRGNFPDRFSGHQFPNYSSELNVNALLLGDSALYLCASSSYLAGYEQYFGPGTRLTVT.

This sequence joins TRBV27 and TRBJ2-1; D unresolved. Germline V gene lookup returns CDR1 MNHEY and CDR2 SMNVEV (reference sequence). The CDR3 sequence is 14 residues long. V lost 5 bases and J 7 bases, leaving 15 bases between the germline ends. CDR3 bases: TGTGCCAGCAGTCAAACGGCCTCTAGGAATGAGCAGTTCTTC. Translated, it gives CASSQTASRNEQFF.

V usage is TRBV2 and J usage is TRBJ1-4; 9 bases agree with TRBD1. The ends lost 2 bases at V and 7 bases at J; junction bases unmatched: 5. In germline, CDR1 is SNHLY, CDR2 FYNNEI. This CDR3 has 15 residues. DNA of the CDR3: TGTGCCAGCAGTGAATTGGGACAGGGTTCTGAAAAACTGTTTTTT. It is translated as CASSELGQGSEKLFF.

The V call is TRBV3-1 (or the pseudogene TRBV3-2), the J call TRBJ2-1, with 9 positions matching TRBD2. Germline V CDR1 and CDR2: LGHDT, YNNKEL (reference sequence). The CDR3 is 16 residues long. V lost 1 base and J lost 4; bases outside the gene matches: 5. CDR3 DNA sequence: TGTGCCAGCAGCCAAGTCCCGGGACTAGCTTACAATGAGCAGTTCTTC. As protein: CASSQVPGLAYNEQFF.

This rearrangement joins TRBV3-1 (or the pseudogene TRBV3-2) to TRBJ1-2; D is uncertain. CDR3 length: 16 amino acids. The V gene lost 4 bases and the J gene lost 7 bases, with 22 bases spanning the gap. Germline V gene sequence: CDR1 LGHDT, CDR2 YNNKEL (reference sequence). CDR3 sequence: CASSLSPPGSWGGYTF. The CDR3 DNA sequence: TGTGCCAGCAGCCTATCTCCACCCGGGAGTTGGGGTGGCTACACCTTC.

V and J are TRBV10-3 and TRBJ2-5, with 7 bases fitting TRBD1. J gave up 4 bases and V 2 bases, and 7 bases lay outside the gene matches. The CDR3 extends over 15 amino acids. Germline assignment: CDR1 ENHRY and CDR2 SYGVKD. The CDR3 DNA is TGTGCCATCAGTGAGCAACAGGGGATGGGAGAGACCCAGTACTTC. Its protein is CAISEQQGMGETQYF.

This clone was counted between two and nine times. The rearrangement joins TRBV28 to TRBJ1-4, with TRBD1 matching over 9 bases. The germline V gene has CDR1 MDHEN and CDR2 SYDVKM. The V segment lost 5 bases and the J segment 10 bases; nucleotides outside the gene matches: 5. The CDR3 has 13 residues. The CDR3 DNA is TGTGCCAGCAGTAAACAGGGGGCAGGAAAACTGTTTTTT. This translates into CASSKQGAGKLFF. Filled out from reference TRBV28 and TRBJ1-4, the complete variable domain reads DVKVTQSSRYLVKRTGEKVFLECVQDMDHENMFWYRQDPGLGLRLIYFSYDVKMKEKGDIPEGYSVSREKKERFSLILESASTNQTSMYLCASSKQGAGKLFFGSGTQLSVL.

The chain recombines TRBV6-5 with TRBJ1-6; D is ambiguous. The CDR3 loop spans 13 amino acids. V was pared by 5 bases and J by 11 bases, with 13 bases between. Germline CDR1 MNHEY, CDR2 SVGAGI. The CDR3 DNA reads as TGTGCCAGCAGTCCTGGGCCCTGGACACCCCTCCACTTT. Translated: CASSPGPWTPLHF.

The rearrangement joins TRBV18 to TRBJ2-3; D is ambiguous. This CDR3 has 14 residues. CDR1 and CDR2 from the germline V gene are KGHSH and LQKENI. V dropped 2 bases and J dropped 2 bases, with 8 bases sitting between them. In nucleotides, the CDR3 is TGTGCCAGCTCACCAATAGGAGACACAGATACGCAGTATTTT. It yields the protein CASSPIGDTDTQYF. The full variable domain, in which reference TRBV18 and TRBJ2-3 provide the parts outside the CDR3, is NAGVMQNPRHLVRRRGQEARLRCSPMKGHSHVYWYRQLPEEGLKFMVYLQKENIIDESGMPKERFSAEFPKEGPSILRIQQVVRGDSAAYFCASSPIGDTDTQYFGPGTRLTVL.

This CDR3 reads CASSFQGSFGYTF. CDR3 DNA sequence: TGTGCCAGCAGCTTTCAGGGATCTTTCGGCTACACCTTC. The J gene is TRBJ1-2, the V gene TRBV11-2; tentative D call: TRBD1 (5 bases). CDR3 length: 13 amino acids. V lost 3 bases and J lost 8, with 13 bases in between. In germline, CDR1 is SGHAT, CDR2 FQNNGV.

V is TRBV2 and J is TRBJ1-3; TRBD1 matches at 7 bases. With V trimmed by 6 bases and J by 4 bases, 3 bases remained unmatched. In germline, CDR1 is SNHLY, CDR2 FYNNEI. The CDR3 has 13 amino acids. The CDR3 is CASRRGPGNTIYF. As DNA, the CDR3 is TGTGCCAGCAGGAGGGGGCCAGGAAACACCATATATTTT.

Written as DNA, the CDR3 is TGTGCCAGCAGCTCCAGACTACTAGAGGCCTACGAGCAGTACTTC. Protein sequence: CASSSRLLEAYEQYF. The rearrangement joins TRBV11-2 to TRBJ2-7; tentatively, D is TRBD2 (5 bases). V dropped 4 bases and J dropped 2 bases, with 15 bases sitting between them. This CDR3 spans 15 amino acids. Germline values: CDR1 SGHAT, CDR2 FQNNGV.

This chain links TRBV6-5 with TRBJ1-5; D unclear. Germline-derived CDR1 and CDR2 are MNHEY and SVGAGI. The ends were cut back, 6 bases at V and 1 base at J, with 13 bases in the middle. CDR3 length: 15 residues. CDR3: CASRRKPESNQPQHF. CDR3 in DNA: TGTGCCAGCAGGCGCAAGCCGGAGAGCAATCAGCCCCAGCATTTT.

The chain is built from TRBV10-3 and TRBJ2-3; 8 nucleotides agree with TRBD1. The length of the CDR3 is 13 residues. V shed 10 bases, J shed 3 bases, and the junction held 6 bases outside the gene matches. Germline values: CDR1 ENHRY, CDR2 SYGVKD. CDR3 protein: CATQDRVTDTQYF. CDR3 coding DNA: TGTGCCACCCAGGACAGGGTTACAGATACGCAGTATTTT.